This TCR beta chain is drawn from a study of tumor-infiltrating lymphocytes in primary liver carcinoma. Overall study: Patients underwent surgical resection for primary liver carcinoma. Maximum tumor diameters ranged from roughly 4 to 11 cm, stage T1-T3 N0M0. Samples returned roughly 3.65 to 8 million productive TCRbeta reads, a yield that was similar across tissue types.

Unsorted whole blood supplied the blood RNA, and germline DNA was isolated too. Prior to surgery, roughly 4 milliliters of peripheral blood were drawn. This clonotype was seen only a few times. With a much larger clone just one base away, this may be a read error. cDNA specific to TCR beta was made from 500 ng of total RNA, with a constant-region primer employed for priming. Three nested multiplex PCR rounds, a slightly modified ARM-PCR method, built the TCR beta libraries. Amplification in the first two PCR rounds was performed using TRBV1-TRBV30 forward primers and a C-beta reverse primer for roughly 10 cycles each. TCRdb re-derived calls from the multiplex PCR reads in MiXCR, one entry per CDR3 protein. The sample has 150,000 to 200,000 distinct CDR3 sequences, 50% to 75% seen once; the top ten hold around 68%. Germline V gene sequence: CDR1 SGHAT, CDR2 FQNNGV. CDR3 size: 11 residues.

Sequencing input: peripheral blood. This chain uses TRBV11-2 with TRBJ1-1; no firm D call. The sequence was collected from a man in his forties with primary liver carcinoma and hepatitis B virus infection. The CDR3 bases are TGTGTCAGCAGCCCTCAATTTGAAGCTTTCTTT. Residues: CVSSPQFEAFF.